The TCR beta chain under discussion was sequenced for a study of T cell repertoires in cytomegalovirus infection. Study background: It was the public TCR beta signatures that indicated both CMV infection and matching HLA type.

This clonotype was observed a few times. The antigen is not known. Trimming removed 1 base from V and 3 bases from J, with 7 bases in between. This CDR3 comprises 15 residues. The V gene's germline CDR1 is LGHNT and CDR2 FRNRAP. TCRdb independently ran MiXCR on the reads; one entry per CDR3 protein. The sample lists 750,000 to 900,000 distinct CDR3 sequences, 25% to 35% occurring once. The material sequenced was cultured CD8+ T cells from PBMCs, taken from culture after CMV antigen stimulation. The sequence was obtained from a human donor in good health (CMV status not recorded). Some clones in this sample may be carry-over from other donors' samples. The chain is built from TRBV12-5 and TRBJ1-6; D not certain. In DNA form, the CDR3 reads TGTGCTAGTGGTTTGGACAGCCTCTATAATTCACCCCTCCACTTT. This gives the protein CASGLDSLYNSPLHF.